This T cell receptor (beta chain) was retrieved from a study of STAT5B mutations in CD4+ large granular lymphocyte leukemia. Only in-frame clones appear in the TCRdb table, and some are missing; sequencing was by immunoSEQ multiplex PCR. The repertoire holds just under 4,000 clones, 75% to 85% seen once, with over 70% in the top ten. Judged by abundance, this clone is medium-sized. V was clipped by 2 bases and J by 0 bases; unmatched bases: 9. This CDR3 is built from 19 residues. Germline assignment: CDR1 LNHNV and CDR2 YYDKDF (reference sequence). Bead-separated CD4+, CD4+CD8+, CD57+ or CD56+ fractions, or PBMC, were used.

This TCR was recovered from a man aged 60 to 69 with CD4+ T-cell large granular lymphocyte leukemia. V usage is TRBV15 and J usage is TRBJ2-3; 12 bases are shared with TRBD2. The sequenced material came from PBMCs. The DNA for the CDR3 is TGTGCCACCAGCAGAACTGGACTAGCGGGGTTAGATAGCACAGATACGCAGTATTTT. As protein: CATSRTGLAGLDSTDTQYF.